The present TCR beta chain was sequenced within a study of blood T cell repertoires in COVID-19. Study-level background: COVID-19 samples, acute and convalescent, were from the United States, Italy and Spain.

Losses at the gene ends were 11 bases for V and 7 bases for J; bases not matched to a gene: 14. The germline V gene encodes CDR1 LNHDA and CDR2 SQIVND (reference sequence). The CDR3 has 14 residues. This clone was seen only once. Study processing details: Amplified reference gene primers provided the basis for estimating nucleated cell counts. Some clones are missing from TCRdb's copy, which holds only in-frame ones; the method was immunoSEQ multiplex PCR. V, J and clone size are those of that table, while D and trimming were read from the DNA. This table has over 400,000 clones, 86% appearing once. The V call is TRBV19, the J call TRBJ1-1, with TRBD1 matching 9 bases. The sample consisted of peripheral blood. The source is a woman under 40 with active or convalescent COVID-19. In nucleotides, the CDR3 is TGTGCCTCGAGGAACAGGGGGCTCGGGGATGAAGCTTTCTTT. Translating it yields CASRNRGLGDEAFF.